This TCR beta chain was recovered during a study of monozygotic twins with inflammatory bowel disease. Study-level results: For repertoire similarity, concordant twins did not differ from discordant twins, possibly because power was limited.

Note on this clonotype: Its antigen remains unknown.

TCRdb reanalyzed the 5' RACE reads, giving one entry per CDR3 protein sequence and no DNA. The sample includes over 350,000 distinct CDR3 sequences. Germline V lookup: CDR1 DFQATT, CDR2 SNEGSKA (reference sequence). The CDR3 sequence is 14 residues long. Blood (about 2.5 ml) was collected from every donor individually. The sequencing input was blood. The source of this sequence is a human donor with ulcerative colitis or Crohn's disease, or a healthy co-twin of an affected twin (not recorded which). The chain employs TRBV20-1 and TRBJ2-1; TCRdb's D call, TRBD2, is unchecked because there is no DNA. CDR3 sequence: CSAPTSGGRNEQFF.